What follows are 26 T cell receptor beta chains derived from one specimen sequenced in a study of T-cell memory formation after mild COVID-19. TCRdb reprocessed the 5' RACE reads via MiXCR and lists one record per CDR3 protein. The sample consists of 270,000 or so distinct CDR3 sequences, over 15% of them appearing once. The sequenced material came from PBMCs or a T cell subset sorted from them (not recorded which). The receptor source for this set is a young man who had mild COVID-19 (a few samples of this study predate the infection). Cell type and time point are not known.

This clonotype was found many times. The J gene is TRBJ2-3, the V gene TRBV7-2; no firm D call. Trimming pared 8 bases from V and 1 base from J, leaving 13 bases between. CDR3 length: 14 amino acids. Germline CDR1 is SGHTA and CDR2 is FQGNSA. Here the CDR3 reads CASRPAFGTDTQYF. The CDR3, as DNA: TGTGCCAGCCGCCCGGCATTCGGCACAGATACGCAGTATTTT.

The CDR3 sequence: CASHRGGTNTGELFF. CDR3 DNA: TGTGCCAGCCACCGCGGGGGCACAAACACCGGGGAGCTGTTTTTT. V usage is TRBV11-2 and J usage is TRBJ2-2, with D perhaps TRBD2 (7 bases). V was pared by 8 bases and J by 2 bases, with 15 bases between. Germline V gives CDR1 SGHAT, CDR2 FQNNGV. The CDR3 is made up of 15 amino acids.

J is TRBJ2-3 and V is TRBV6-2 or TRBV6-3; no clear D gene. This CDR3 is built from 12 residues. V was pared by 6 bases and J by 4 bases, with 8 bases between. Germline values: CDR1 MNHEY, CDR2 SVGEGT. DNA of the CDR3: TGTGCCAGCAGCCTTCACCCAGATACGCAGTATTTT. This encodes CASSLHPDTQYF.

This clonotype occurred once. J is TRBJ1-1 and V is TRBV4-3; D unclear. The V gene lost 0 bases and the J gene lost 3 bases, with 11 bases spanning the gap. In germline, CDR1 is LGHNA, CDR2 YSLEER. CDR3 length: 15 residues. CDR3 region: CASSQDFRLYTEAFF. CDR3 coding DNA: TGCGCCAGCAGCCAAGACTTCCGGTTGTACACTGAAGCTTTCTTT.

This clonotype came up a few times. The chain has TRBV9 and TRBJ2-5; possible D gene TRBD2, 6 bases. Germline V gene sequence: CDR1 SGDLS, CDR2 YYNGEE. The CDR3 is made up of 18 amino acids. Deletions cut 0 bases from V and 1 base from J, with 19 bases between. CDR3 protein: CASSVAAGIGSGQETQYF. DNA of the CDR3: TGTGCCAGCAGCGTAGCTGCGGGGATTGGTTCTGGCCAAGAGACCCAGTACTTC. Variable domain in full (rest from reference TRBV9 and TRBJ2-5): DSGVTQTPKHLITATGQRVTLRCSPRSGDLSVYWYQQSLDQGLQFLIQYYNGEERAKGNILERFSAQQFPDLHSELNLSSLELGDSALYFCASSVAAGIGSGQETQYFGPGTRLLVL.

The CDR3 here is CASSPPPGLVGELFF. Written as DNA, the CDR3 is TGTGCCAGCAGTCCCCCCCCTGGACTTGTCGGGGAGCTGTTTTTT. J is TRBJ2-2 and V is TRBV6-5, with D tentatively TRBD2 (5 bases). V was shortened by 5 bases and J by 7 bases, with 17 bases between the two germline ends. CDR1 and CDR2 (germline): MNHEY, SVGAGI. This CDR3 region has 15 residues.

A few counts support this clonotype. The chain joins TRBV4-1 to TRBJ1-1; D call uncertain. The CDR3 extends over 15 amino acids. CDR1 is MGHRA and CDR2 is YSYEKL in the germline V gene. Trimming pared 3 bases from V and 4 bases from J, leaving 15 bases between. The chain's CDR3 is CASSQEPGQGTEAFF. The CDR3 DNA sequence: TGCGCCAGCAGCCAGGAACCCGGTCAAGGCACTGAAGCTTTCTTT.

This chain uses TRBV12-3 or TRBV12-4 with TRBJ2-3; no clear D. The CDR3 contains 14 residues. V lost 5 bases, J lost 2 bases, and 11 bases lay in between. CDR3 nucleotide sequence: TGTGCCAGCAGTCCTAGGTCCTTCACAGATACGCAGTATTTT. This sequence encodes CASSPRSFTDTQYF.

The table lists this clonotype with a few counts. In nucleotides, the CDR3 is TGCGCCAGCAGCTCGGGACTAGCGGGGGGTATTCTACATGAGCAGTTCTTC. It specifies CASSSGLAGGILHEQFF. The V gene is TRBV5-1, the J gene TRBJ2-1, with 15 nucleotides matching TRBD2. This CDR3 is 17 amino acids long. V lost 3 bases and J lost 8; bases outside the gene matches: 9. The germline CDR1 and CDR2 sequences are SGHRS and YFSETQ.

Remarks on this clonotype: The CDR3 end shows no conserved phenylalanine or tryptophan, and so a read error is likely. The chain joins TRBV5-1 to TRBJ1-1; D possibly corresponds to TRBD1 (6 bases). The CDR3 is made up of 14 amino acids. Germline CDR1 reads SGHRS; CDR2 reads YFSETQ. V was trimmed by 4 bases and J by 6 bases, leaving 16 bases between them. CDR3 coding DNA: TGCGCCAGCAGCCCGTCGCAGGGGCACCCTGAAGCTTTCTAT. Translating it yields CASSPSQGHPEAFY.

The table lists this clonotype with a few counts. The J gene is TRBJ1-6, the V gene TRBV7-9; D ambiguous. Trimming removed 3 bases from V and 12 bases from J, with 6 bases in between. The germline gives CDR1 SEHNR, CDR2 FQNEAQ (reference sequence). The CDR3 consists of 11 residues. The CDR3 bases are TGTGCCAGCAGCTTTGCGGAACCCCTCCACTTT. Its translation: CASSFAEPLHF. The entire variable domain, with the rest obtained from reference TRBV7-9 and TRBJ1-6, is as follows: DTGVSQNPRHKITKRGQNVTFRCDPISEHNRLYWYRQTLGQGPEFLTYFQNEAQLEKSRLLSDRFSAERPKGSFSTLEIQRTEQGDSAMYLCASSFAEPLHFGNGTRLTVT.

This clonotype was seen many times. This chain links TRBV28 with TRBJ2-7, with D possibly TRBD2 on 7 matching bases. Germline V gene lookup returns CDR1 MDHEN and CDR2 SYDVKM. The CDR3 contains 15 residues. V was clipped by 4 bases and J by 2 bases, with 15 bases between them. Here the CDR3 reads CASSSTGGITYEQYF. CDR3 sequence (DNA): TGTGCCAGCAGTTCCACGGGGGGCATAACCTACGAGCAGTACTTC.

This clonotype has at least ten counts. The rearrangement uses TRBV4-2 and TRBJ2-7, with 14 positions matching TRBD2. From germline, CDR1 is LGHNA and CDR2 YNFKEQ. V gave up 1 base and J gave up 4 bases; unmatched junction bases: 0. This CDR3 has 15 residues. In DNA, the CDR3 is TGTGCCAGCAGCCAAGGACTAGCGGGGGGGTACGAGCAGTACTTC. Translation gives CASSQGLAGGYEQYF.

V gene TRBV7-2 combines with J gene TRBJ1-5, with D perhaps matching TRBD1 (6 bases). V gave up 1 base and J gave up 6 bases, with 13 bases separating them. The length of the CDR3 is 15 residues. The germline V gene encodes CDR1 SGHTA and CDR2 FQGNSA. For the CDR3, the DNA is TGTGCCAGCAGCTTAGAGGGGGTGTTCGGTCAGCCCCAGCATTTT. This gives the protein CASSLEGVFGQPQHF.

V is TRBV19 and J is TRBJ1-5; tentatively, D is TRBD1 (6 bases). The CDR3 runs to 15 residues. V gave up 4 bases and J gave up 5 bases, with 15 bases separating them. CDR1 and CDR2 (germline): LNHDA, SQIVND (reference sequence). CDR3 residues: CASSRFSGAHQPQHF. CDR3 bases: TGTGCCAGTAGTAGATTTTCAGGGGCCCATCAGCCCCAGCATTTT.

This clonotype was found a few times. CDR3 bases: TGTGCCAGCAGCTTGGGGGCAGCCCCACTAGAGGACTATGGCTACACCTTC. Translation gives CASSLGAAPLEDYGYTF. V gene TRBV5-6 combines with J gene TRBJ1-2; D is ambiguous. Germline V gives CDR1 SGHDT, CDR2 YYEEEE. V lost 0 bases and J 3 bases, leaving 18 bases between the germline ends. The CDR3 runs to 17 residues. Drawing the rest from reference TRBV5-6 and TRBJ1-2, the complete variable domain is DAGVTQSPTHLIKTRGQQVTLRCSPKSGHDTVSWYQQALGQGPQFIFQYYEEEERQRGNFPDRFSGHQFPNYSSELNVNALLLGDSALYLCASSLGAAPLEDYGYTFGSGTRLTVV.

The rearrangement joins TRBV7-9 to TRBJ1-1; D unresolved. The V and J ends lost 5 bases and 6 bases respectively, with 7 bases between them. Looked up from germline, CDR1 is SEHNR and CDR2 is FQNEAQ (reference sequence). CDR3 length: 11 residues. CDR3 coding DNA: TGTGCCAGCAGCCGCGACCCTGAAGCTTTCTTT. This gives the protein CASSRDPEAFF.

This clonotype occurred a few times. This chain joins TRBV29-1 and TRBJ1-6; D is uncertain. This CDR3 is 13 amino acids long. Germline V gene data show CDR1 as SQVTM and CDR2 as ANQGSEA. The V end was cut by 0 bases, the J end by 10 bases, with 10 bases between. Here the CDR3 DNA reads TGCAGCGTTGAAGACCAAGAAGGATCACCCCTCCACTTT. This sequence encodes CSVEDQEGSPLHF.

This chain uses TRBV5-1 with TRBJ2-1, with TRBD1 matching over 10 bases. The J segment lost 7 bases and the V segment lost 4 bases, leaving 8 bases of the junction unmatched. This CDR3 is built from 15 residues. Germline CDR1 and CDR2: SGHRS and YFSETQ. The CDR3 DNA sequence: TGCGCCAGCAGCGGAGACAGGGGGCAAGTGAATGAGCAGTTCTTC. It yields the protein CASSGDRGQVNEQFF.

This clonotype was seen a few times. The CDR3 coding sequence is TGTGCCAGCAGTTTAGACAGGCAGCTCAATGAGCAGTTCTTC. Protein product: CASSLDRQLNEQFF. The gene calls are TRBV12-3 or TRBV12-4 and TRBJ2-1, with D maybe TRBD1 (5 bases). The CDR3 totals 14 residues. The V and J ends lost 1 base and 6 bases respectively, with 10 bases between them.

The chain recombines TRBV7-2 with TRBJ1-2, with 9 bases matching TRBD1. The V gene's germline CDR1 is SGHTA and CDR2 FQGNSA. With V trimmed by 3 bases and J by 4 bases, 6 bases remained unmatched. The CDR3 has 15 amino acids. The DNA of the CDR3 is TGTGCCAGCAGCTTGGCGGGACAGGGAAGCTATGGCTACACCTTC. It encodes CASSLAGQGSYGYTF.

The V and J genes are TRBV19 and TRBJ1-5; D is possibly TRBD1 (6 bases). The CDR3 extends over 15 amino acids. V was pared by 6 bases and J by 5 bases, with 17 bases between. Germline V CDR1 and CDR2: LNHDA, SQIVND (reference sequence). CDR3 DNA sequence: TGTGCCAGTAGCAGACAGGAGCTTATGTATCAGCCCCAGCATTTT. Translating gives CASSRQELMYQPQHF.

This clonotype was detected only a few times. The CDR3 reads CASSIRQGNNGYTF. The CDR3 DNA sequence: TGTGCCAGCAGCATCCGACAGGGAAATAATGGCTACACCTTC. The J gene is TRBJ1-2, the V gene TRBV7-2; TRBD1 aligns across 7 bases. J lost 6 bases, V lost 5 bases, and 9 bases had no gene match. Germline V gene lookup returns CDR1 SGHTA and CDR2 FQGNSA. The length of the CDR3 is 14 residues.

This clonotype appeared a few times. The chain couples TRBV6-6 to TRBJ2-7, with TRBD2 matching over 7 bases. Trimming at V came to 5 bases and at J to 4 bases, leaving 2 bases not matched to a gene. The CDR3 totals 12 residues. From germline, CDR1 is MNHNY and CDR2 SVGAGI (reference sequence). The CDR3 protein is CASSTGGYEQYF. The CDR3 DNA is TGTGCCAGCAGTACGGGGGGTTACGAGCAGTACTTC.

Only a few counts were recorded for this clonotype. The genes are TRBV24-1 and TRBJ2-1; D is perhaps TRBD1 (5 bases). Looked up from germline, CDR1 is KGHDR and CDR2 is SFDVKD. V gave up 0 bases and J gave up 0 bases, with 14 bases separating them. The length of the CDR3 is 18 residues. The CDR3, as DNA: TGTGCCACCAGTGATTTGCAGGGCAGGTCGAGCTCCTACAATGAGCAGTTCTTC. It yields the protein CATSDLQGRSSSYNEQFF.

This chain uses TRBV4-1 with TRBJ2-3, with 9 bases aligning to TRBD2. Per germline, CDR1 MGHRA and CDR2 YSYEKL. CDR3 length: 16 residues. V was pared by 1 base and J by 1 base, with 3 bases of the junction left unmatched. CDR3 protein: CASSQAIAGGTDTQYF. In DNA, the CDR3 is TGCGCCAGCAGCCAAGCAATAGCGGGGGGCACAGATACGCAGTATTTT.